This TCR beta chain was profiled in a study of shared clonotypes between healthy human individuals. Study-level points and caveats: The diversity represented, both genetic and in exposure history, was limited by few donors. As a rule, naive subsets had a larger estimated richness than memory subsets.

TCRdb keeps only in-frame clones here, not all; method: immunoSEQ multiplex PCR. The table includes 800,000 to 1,200,000 clones, 70% to 80% detected once. Healthy HIV-negative adults with no recent acute infections or vaccinations were recruited as donors. On this clone itself: Its antigen remains unknown.

Germline V gene lookup returns CDR1 PRHDT and CDR2 FYEKMQ (reference sequence). CDR3 length equals 15 residues. Germline trimming cut 5 bases from V and 5 bases from J; bases unmatched to any gene: 11. The V call is TRBV13, the J call TRBJ2-5; TRBD1 agrees at 7 bases. The sequence was obtained from a man between 18 and 35 years old in good health. Some clones in this sample may be carry-over from other donors' samples. Sample: memory CD4+ T cells from PBMCs. Subset noted: CD45RA-negative fraction. The CDR3 DNA reads as TGTGCCAGCAGCCCCCTCACAGGGGTGGGGGAGACCCAGTACTTC. Encoded protein: CASSPLTGVGETQYF.